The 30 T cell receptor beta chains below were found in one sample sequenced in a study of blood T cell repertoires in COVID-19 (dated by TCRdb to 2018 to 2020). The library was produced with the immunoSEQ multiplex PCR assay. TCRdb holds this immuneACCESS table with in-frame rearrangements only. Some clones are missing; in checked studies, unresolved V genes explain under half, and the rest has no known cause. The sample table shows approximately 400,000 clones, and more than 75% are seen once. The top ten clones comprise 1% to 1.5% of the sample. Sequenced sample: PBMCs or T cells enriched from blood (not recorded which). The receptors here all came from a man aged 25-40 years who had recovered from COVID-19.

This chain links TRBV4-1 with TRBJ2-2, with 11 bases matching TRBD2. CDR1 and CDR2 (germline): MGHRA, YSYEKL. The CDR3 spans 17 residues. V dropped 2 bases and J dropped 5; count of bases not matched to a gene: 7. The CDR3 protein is CASSQRSGGAVTGELFF. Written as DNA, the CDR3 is TGCGCCAGCAGCCAACGTAGCGGGGGGGCGGTAACCGGGGAGCTGTTTTTT.

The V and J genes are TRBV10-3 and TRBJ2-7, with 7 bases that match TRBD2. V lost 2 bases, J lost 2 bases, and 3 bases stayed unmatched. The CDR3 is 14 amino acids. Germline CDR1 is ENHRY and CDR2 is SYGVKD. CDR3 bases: TGTGCCATCAGTGAGGGGAGCGGGGCCTACGAGCAGTACTTC. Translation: CAISEGSGAYEQYF.

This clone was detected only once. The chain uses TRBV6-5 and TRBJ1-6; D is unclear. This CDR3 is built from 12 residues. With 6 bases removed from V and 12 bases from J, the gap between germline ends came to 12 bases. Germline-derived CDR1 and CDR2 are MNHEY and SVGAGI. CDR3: CASRAVQKPLHF. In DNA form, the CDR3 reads TGTGCCAGCAGGGCCGTGCAGAAACCCCTCCACTTT.

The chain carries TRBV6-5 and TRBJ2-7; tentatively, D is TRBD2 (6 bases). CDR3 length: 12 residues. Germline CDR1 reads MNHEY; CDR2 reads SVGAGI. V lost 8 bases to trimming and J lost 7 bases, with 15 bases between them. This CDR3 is CASVGFGGEQYF. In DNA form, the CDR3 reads TGTGCCAGCGTCGGGTTCGGAGGGGAGCAGTACTTC.

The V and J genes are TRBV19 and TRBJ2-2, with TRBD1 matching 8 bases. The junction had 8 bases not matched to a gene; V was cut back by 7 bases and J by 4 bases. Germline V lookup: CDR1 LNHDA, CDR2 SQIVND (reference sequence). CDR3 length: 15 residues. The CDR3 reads CASNPTGAGTGELFF. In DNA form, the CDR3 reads TGTGCCAGTAACCCGACAGGGGCCGGCACCGGGGAGCTGTTTTTT.

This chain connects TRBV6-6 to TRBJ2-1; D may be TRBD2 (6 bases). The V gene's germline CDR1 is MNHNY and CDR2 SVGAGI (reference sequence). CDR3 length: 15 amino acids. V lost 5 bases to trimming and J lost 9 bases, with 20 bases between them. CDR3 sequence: CASSDGGAGTSEQFF. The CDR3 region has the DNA TGTGCCAGCAGTGATGGAGGGGCGGGGACCAGTGAGCAGTTCTTC.

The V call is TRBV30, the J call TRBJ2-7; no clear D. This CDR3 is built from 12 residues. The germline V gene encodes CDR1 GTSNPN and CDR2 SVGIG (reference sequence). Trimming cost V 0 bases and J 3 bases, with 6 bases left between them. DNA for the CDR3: TGTGCCTGGAGTGTCCAAAACTACGAGCAGTACTTC. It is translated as CAWSVQNYEQYF.

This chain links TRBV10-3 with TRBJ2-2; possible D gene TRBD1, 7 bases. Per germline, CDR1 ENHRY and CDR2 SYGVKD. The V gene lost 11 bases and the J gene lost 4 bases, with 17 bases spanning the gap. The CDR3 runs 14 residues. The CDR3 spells CAGAGQGGTGELFF. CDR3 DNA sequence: TGTGCCGGCGCGGGGCAGGGGGGCACCGGGGAGCTGTTTTTT.

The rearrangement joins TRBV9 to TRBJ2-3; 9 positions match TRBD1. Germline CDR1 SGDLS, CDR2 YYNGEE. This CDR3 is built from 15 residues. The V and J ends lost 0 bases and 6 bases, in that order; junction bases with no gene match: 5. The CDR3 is CASSVGGTGMDTQYF. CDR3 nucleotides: TGTGCCAGCAGCGTAGGTGGGACAGGGATGGATACGCAGTATTTT.

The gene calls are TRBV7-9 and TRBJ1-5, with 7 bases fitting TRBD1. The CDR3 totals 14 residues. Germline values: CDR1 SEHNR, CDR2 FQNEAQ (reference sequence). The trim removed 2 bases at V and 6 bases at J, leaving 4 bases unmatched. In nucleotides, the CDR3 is TGTGCCAGCAGCTTATCAGGGGGACGTCAGCCCCAGCATTTT. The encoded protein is CASSLSGGRQPQHF.

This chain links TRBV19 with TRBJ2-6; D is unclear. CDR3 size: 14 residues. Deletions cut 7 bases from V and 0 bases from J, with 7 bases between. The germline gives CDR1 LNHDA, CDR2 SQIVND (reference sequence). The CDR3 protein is CASIERSGANVLTF. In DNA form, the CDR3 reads TGTGCCAGTATAGAACGCTCTGGGGCCAACGTCCTGACTTTC. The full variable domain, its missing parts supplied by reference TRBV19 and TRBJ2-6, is DGGITQSPKYLFRKEGQNVTLSCEQNLNHDAMYWYRQDPGQGLRLIYYSQIVNDFQKGDIAEGYSVSREKKESFPLTVTSAQKNPTAFYLCASIERSGANVLTFGAGSRLTVL.

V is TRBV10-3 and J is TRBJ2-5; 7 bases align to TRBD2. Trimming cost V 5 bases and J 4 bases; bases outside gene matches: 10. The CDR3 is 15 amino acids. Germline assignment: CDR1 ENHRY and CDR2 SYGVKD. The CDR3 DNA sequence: TGTGCCATCAGTATTGGGGGAGGGGCGGTAGAGACCCAGTACTTC. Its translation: CAISIGGGAVETQYF.

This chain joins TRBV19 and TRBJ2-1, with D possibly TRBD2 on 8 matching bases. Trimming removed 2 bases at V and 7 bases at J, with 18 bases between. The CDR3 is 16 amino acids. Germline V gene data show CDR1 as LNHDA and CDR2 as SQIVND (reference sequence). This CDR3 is CASSIRGLAGGNEQFF. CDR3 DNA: TGTGCCAGTAGTATAAGGGGGCTAGCGGGCGGAAATGAGCAGTTCTTC.

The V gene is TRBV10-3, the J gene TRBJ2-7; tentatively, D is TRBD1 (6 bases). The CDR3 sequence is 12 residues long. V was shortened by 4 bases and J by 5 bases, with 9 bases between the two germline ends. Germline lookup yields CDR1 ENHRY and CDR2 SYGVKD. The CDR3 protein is CAISVTGNEQYF. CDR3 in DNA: TGTGCCATCAGTGTCACAGGGAACGAGCAGTACTTC.

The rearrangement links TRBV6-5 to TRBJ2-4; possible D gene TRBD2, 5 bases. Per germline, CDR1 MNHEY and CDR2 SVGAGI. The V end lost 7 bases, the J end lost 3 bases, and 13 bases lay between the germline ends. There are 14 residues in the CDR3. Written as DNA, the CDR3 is TGTGCCAGCAACCCCGGCGGAGGCAAAAACATTCAGTACTTC. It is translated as CASNPGGGKNIQYF.

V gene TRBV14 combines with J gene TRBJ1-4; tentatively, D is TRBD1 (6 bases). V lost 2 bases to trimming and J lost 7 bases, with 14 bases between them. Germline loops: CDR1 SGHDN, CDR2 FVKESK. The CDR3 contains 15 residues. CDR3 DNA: TGTGCCAGCAGCCAATTTCAGGGGAGCAGTGAAAAACTGTTTTTT. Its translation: CASSQFQGSSEKLFF. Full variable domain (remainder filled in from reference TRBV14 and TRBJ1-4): EAGVTQFPSHSVIEKGQTVTLRCDPISGHDNLYWYRRVMGKEIKFLLHFVKESKQDESGMPNNRFLAERTGGTYSTLKVQPAELEDSGVYFCASSQFQGSSEKLFFGSGTQLSVL.

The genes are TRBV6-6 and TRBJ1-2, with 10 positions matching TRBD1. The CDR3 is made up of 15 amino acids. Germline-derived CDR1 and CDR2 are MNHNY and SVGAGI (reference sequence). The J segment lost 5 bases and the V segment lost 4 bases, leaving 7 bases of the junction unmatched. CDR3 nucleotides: TGTGCCAGCAGTTCACCGGGACAGGGGATTTATGGCTACACCTTC. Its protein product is CASSSPGQGIYGYTF.

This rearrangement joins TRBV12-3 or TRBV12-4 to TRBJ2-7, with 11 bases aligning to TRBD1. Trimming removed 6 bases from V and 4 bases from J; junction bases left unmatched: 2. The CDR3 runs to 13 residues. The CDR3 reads CASRGTGGYEQYF. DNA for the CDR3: TGTGCCAGCAGAGGGACAGGGGGATACGAGCAGTACTTC.

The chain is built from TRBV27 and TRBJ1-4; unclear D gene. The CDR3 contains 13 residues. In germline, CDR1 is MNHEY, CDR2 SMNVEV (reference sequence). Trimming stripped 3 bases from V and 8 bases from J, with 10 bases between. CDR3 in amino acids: CASSFVGGEKLFF. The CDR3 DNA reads TGTGCCAGCAGTTTTGTGGGCGGGGAAAAACTGTTTTTT.

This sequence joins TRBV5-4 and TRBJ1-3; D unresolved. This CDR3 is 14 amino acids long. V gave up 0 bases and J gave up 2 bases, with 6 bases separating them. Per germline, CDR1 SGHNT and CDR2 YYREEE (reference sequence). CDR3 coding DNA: TGTGCCAGCAGCTTGGCGGGAACTGGAAACACCATATATTTT. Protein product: CASSLAGTGNTIYF.

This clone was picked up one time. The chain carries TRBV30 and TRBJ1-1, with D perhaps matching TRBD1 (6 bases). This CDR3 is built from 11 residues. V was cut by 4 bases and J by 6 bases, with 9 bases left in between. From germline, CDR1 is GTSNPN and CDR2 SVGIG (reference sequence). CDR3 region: CAWNRVAEAFF. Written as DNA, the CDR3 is TGTGCCTGGAACAGGGTTGCTGAAGCTTTCTTT.

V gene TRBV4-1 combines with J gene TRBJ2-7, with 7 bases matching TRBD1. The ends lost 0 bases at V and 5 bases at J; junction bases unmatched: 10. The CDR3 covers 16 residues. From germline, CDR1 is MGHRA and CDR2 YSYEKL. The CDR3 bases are TGCGCCAGCAGCCAAGATCAGGTTAGGGGGCAGGACGAGCAGTACTTC. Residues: CASSQDQVRGQDEQYF.

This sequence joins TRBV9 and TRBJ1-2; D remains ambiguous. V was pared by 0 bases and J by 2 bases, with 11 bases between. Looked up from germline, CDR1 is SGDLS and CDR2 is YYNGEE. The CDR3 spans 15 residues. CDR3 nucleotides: TGTGCCAGCAGCGTAGCTAGCGGTGTCAACTATGGCTACACCTTC. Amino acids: CASSVASGVNYGYTF.

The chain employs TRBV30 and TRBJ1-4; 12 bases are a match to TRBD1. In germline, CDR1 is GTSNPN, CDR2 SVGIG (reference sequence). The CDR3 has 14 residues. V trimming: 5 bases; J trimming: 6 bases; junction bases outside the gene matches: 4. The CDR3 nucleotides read TGTGCCTGGCGGGACAGGGGGCTTGATGAAAAACTGTTTTTT. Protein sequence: CAWRDRGLDEKLFF.

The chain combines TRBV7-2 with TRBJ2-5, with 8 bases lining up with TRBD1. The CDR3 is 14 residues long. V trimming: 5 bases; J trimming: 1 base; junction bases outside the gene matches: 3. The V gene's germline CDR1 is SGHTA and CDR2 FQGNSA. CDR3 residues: CASSRRGPQETQYF. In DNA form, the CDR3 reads TGTGCCAGCAGCCGCAGGGGGCCCCAAGAGACCCAGTACTTC.

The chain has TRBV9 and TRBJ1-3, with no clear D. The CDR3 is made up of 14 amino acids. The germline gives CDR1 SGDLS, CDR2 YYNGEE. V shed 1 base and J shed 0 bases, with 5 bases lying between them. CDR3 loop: CASSVSYSGNTIYF. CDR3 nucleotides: TGTGCCAGCAGCGTATCTTACTCTGGAAACACCATATATTTT. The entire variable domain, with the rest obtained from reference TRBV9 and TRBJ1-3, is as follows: DSGVTQTPKHLITATGQRVTLRCSPRSGDLSVYWYQQSLDQGLQFLIQYYNGEERAKGNILERFSAQQFPDLHSELNLSSLELGDSALYFCASSVSYSGNTIYFGEGSWLTVV.

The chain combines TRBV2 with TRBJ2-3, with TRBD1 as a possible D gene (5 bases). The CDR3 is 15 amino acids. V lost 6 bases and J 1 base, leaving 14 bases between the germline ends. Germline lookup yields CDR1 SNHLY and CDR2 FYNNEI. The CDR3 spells CASSNQGSGTDTQYF. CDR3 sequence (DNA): TGTGCCAGCAGCAACCAGGGCTCTGGCACAGATACGCAGTATTTT.

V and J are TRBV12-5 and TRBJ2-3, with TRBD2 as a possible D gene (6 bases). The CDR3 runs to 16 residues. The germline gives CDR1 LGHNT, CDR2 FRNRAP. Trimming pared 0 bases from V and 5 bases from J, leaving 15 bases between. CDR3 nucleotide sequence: TGTGCTAGTGGTTTGGTGTTAGCGGCCTCTCTAGATACGCAGTATTTT. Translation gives CASGLVLAASLDTQYF.

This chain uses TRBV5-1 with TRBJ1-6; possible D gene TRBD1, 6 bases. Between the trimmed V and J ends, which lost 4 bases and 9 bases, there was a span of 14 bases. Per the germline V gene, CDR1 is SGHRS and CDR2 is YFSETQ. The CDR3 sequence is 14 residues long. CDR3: CASSLTGLGSPLHF. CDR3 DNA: TGCGCCAGCAGCCTTACAGGGTTGGGTTCACCCCTCCACTTT.

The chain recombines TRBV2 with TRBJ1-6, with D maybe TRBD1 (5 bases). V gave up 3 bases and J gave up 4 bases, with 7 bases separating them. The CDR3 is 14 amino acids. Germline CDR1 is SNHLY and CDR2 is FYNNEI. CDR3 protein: CASSDDRYNSPLHF. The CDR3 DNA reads TGTGCCAGCAGTGACGACAGATATAATTCACCCCTCCACTTT.